The T cell receptor beta chain under discussion was sequenced for a study of blood T cell repertoires in COVID-19. The overall study: PBMCs, B-cell-depleted T cells, or T cells provided the cDNA or gDNA that made up the material.

Deletions cut 8 bases from V and 6 bases from J, with 17 bases between. The germline V gene has CDR1 SNHLY and CDR2 FYNNEI. The CDR3 consists of 13 residues. Authors' methods: Amplified reference gene primers provided the basis for estimating nucleated cell counts. Measured with immunoSEQ multiplex PCR; TCRdb has only the in-frame clones, and not every one. V, J and clone size are taken as reported in that table, and D and trimming were inferred from the DNA itself. The sample has around 97,000 clones, over 65% seen once. V usage is TRBV2 and J usage is TRBJ2-7; maybe TRBD1 (5 bases). The sequencing input was peripheral blood. The sequence came from a human donor in a cohort sampled during active COVID-19. CDR3 in DNA: TGTGCCAGCCAGCCCAGGGTTTCTAGCGAGCAGTACTTC. Protein product: CASQPRVSSEQYF.